The 2 T cell receptor beta chains reported below all come from one sample, sequenced in a study of blood T cell repertoires in COVID-19. The repertoire was sequenced with immunoSEQ multiplex PCR; TCRdb's copy has only in-frame clones and lacks some. The sample has about 280,000 clones, more than 75% seen once; the top ten hold approximately 2%. The specimen sequenced was peripheral blood. These receptors were collected from a young woman who had recovered from COVID-19.

CDR3 in amino acids: CAWSVLVSTEAFF. CDR3 DNA sequence: TGTGCCTGGAGTGTACTGGTATCCACTGAAGCTTTCTTT. V gene TRBV30 combines with J gene TRBJ1-1; D is unresolved. CDR1 and CDR2 (germline): GTSNPN, SVGIG (reference sequence). V was pared by 0 bases and J by 4 bases, with 9 bases between. The CDR3 length is 13 residues.

The chain joins TRBV6-5 to TRBJ1-1, with 9 bases lining up with TRBD1. V trimming: 2 bases; J trimming: 5 bases; junction bases outside the gene matches: 6. Germline V gives CDR1 MNHEY, CDR2 SVGAGI. This CDR3 is 15 amino acids long. This CDR3 is CASSYTGTGRTEAFF. CDR3 coding DNA: TGTGCCAGCAGTTACACTGGGACAGGGCGTACTGAAGCTTTCTTT.